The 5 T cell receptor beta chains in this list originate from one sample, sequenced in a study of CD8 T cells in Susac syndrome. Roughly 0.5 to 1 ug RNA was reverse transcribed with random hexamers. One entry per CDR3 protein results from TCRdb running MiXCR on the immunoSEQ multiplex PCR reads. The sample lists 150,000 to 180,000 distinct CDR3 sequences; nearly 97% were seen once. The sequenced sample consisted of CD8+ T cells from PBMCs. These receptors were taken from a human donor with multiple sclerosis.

The CDR3 sequence: CASTQGALDTQYF. Here the CDR3 DNA reads TGTGCCAGCACCCAGGGAGCTCTCGATACGCAGTATTTT. V gene TRBV16 combines with J gene TRBJ2-3; D could derive from TRBD1 or TRBD2 (5 bases each). The CDR3 runs 13 residues. Germline V gene data show CDR1 as KGHSY and CDR2 as FQNENV. The V end lost 7 bases, the J end lost 6 bases, and 14 bases lay between the germline ends.

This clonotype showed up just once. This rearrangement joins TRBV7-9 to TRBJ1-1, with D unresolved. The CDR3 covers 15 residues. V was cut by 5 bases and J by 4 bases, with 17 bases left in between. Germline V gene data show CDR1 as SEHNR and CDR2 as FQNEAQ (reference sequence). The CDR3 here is CASSVLTLRGTEAFF. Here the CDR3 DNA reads TGTGCCAGCAGCGTATTGACTCTTAGAGGCACTGAAGCTTTCTTT.

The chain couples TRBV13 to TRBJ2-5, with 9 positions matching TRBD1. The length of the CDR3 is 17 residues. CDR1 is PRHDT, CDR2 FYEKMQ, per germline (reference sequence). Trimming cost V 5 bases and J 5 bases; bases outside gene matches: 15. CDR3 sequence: CASSLTAGQGSWETQYF. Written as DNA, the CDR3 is TGTGCCAGCAGCCTCACCGCCGGACAGGGGTCGTGGGAGACCCAGTACTTC.

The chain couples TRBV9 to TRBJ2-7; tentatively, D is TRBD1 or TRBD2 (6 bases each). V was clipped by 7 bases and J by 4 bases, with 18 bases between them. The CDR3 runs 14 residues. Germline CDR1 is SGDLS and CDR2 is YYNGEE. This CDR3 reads CASGDGGPSYEQYF. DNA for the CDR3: TGTGCCAGCGGGGATGGGGGGCCCTCTTACGAGCAGTACTTC.

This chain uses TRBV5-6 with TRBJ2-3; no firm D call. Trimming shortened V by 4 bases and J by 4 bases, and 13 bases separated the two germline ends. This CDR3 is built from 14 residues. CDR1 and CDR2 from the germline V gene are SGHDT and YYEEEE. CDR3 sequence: CASSLSSKPDTQYF. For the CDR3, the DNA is TGTGCCAGCAGCCTGAGCAGCAAACCAGATACGCAGTATTTT.